The sequence of this TCR beta chain was determined in a study of T cell responses to AZD1222 COVID-19 vaccine. Study information: Combined were second doses at about 4 or about 12 weeks.

Study results and caveats: Repertoires were sampled only after the peak T cell response. Possibly, clonal diversity was underestimated; donors were largely white British and included more females.

CDR3 length equals 15 residues. V lost 5 bases and J lost 0; bases outside the gene matches: 4. The germline V gene encodes CDR1 SGHTA and CDR2 FQGNSA. Remarks on this clone: Antigen specificity is unknown.

Clones were read by immunoSEQ multiplex PCR, and TCRdb kept only the in-frame ones, dropping some. The table shows 120,000 to 150,000 clones, with about 93% occurring only once. This clonotype was sampled from an adult in good health. This specimen was peripheral blood, taken on day 0 of AZD1222 vaccination. The V gene is TRBV7-2, the J gene TRBJ2-1; 7 bases fit TRBD2. CDR3 DNA sequence: TGTGCCAGCAGCCTCGGGACTACCTCCTACAATGAGCAGTTCTTC. Translated, it gives CASSLGTTSYNEQFF. Filled out from reference TRBV7-2 and TRBJ2-1, the complete variable domain reads GAGVSQSPSNKVTEKGKDVELRCDPISGHTALYWYRQSLGQGLEFLIYFQGNSAPDKSGLPSDRFSAERTGGSVSTLTIQRTQQEDSAVYLCASSLGTTSYNEQFFGPGTRLTVL.